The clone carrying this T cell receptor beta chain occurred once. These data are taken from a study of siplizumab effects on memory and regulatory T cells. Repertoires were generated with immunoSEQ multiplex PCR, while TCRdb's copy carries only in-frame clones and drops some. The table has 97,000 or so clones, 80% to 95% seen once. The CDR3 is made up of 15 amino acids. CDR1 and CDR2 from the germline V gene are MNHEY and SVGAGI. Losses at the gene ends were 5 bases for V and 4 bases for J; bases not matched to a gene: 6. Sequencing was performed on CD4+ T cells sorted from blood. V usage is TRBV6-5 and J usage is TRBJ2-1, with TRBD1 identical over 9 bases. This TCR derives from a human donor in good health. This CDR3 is CASSGDRVGYNEQFF. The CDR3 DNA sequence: TGTGCCAGCAGTGGGGACAGGGTGGGGTACAATGAGCAGTTCTTC.